A single sample gave rise to the 2 T cell receptor beta chains below, sequenced in a study of blood T cell repertoires in COVID-19. The assay was immunoSEQ multiplex PCR, and TCRdb's table has in-frame clones only and misses some. The table lists roughly 70,000 clones, 89% of them singletons, with about 10% in the top ten. Sample: peripheral blood. All receptors come from a man older than 75 with acute or convalescent COVID-19.

This sequence joins TRBV3-1 (or the pseudogene TRBV3-2) and TRBJ1-2; no clear D gene. The CDR3 consists of 12 residues. Trimming took 4 bases from V and 3 from J, leaving 6 bases between them. CDR1 is LGHDT, CDR2 YNNKEL, per germline (reference sequence). The CDR3 sequence: CASSLLDYGYTF. DNA for the CDR3: TGTGCCAGCAGCCTATTAGACTATGGCTACACCTTC.

This clone has just one count. V gene TRBV12-3 or TRBV12-4 combines with J gene TRBJ2-1; 8 nucleotides match TRBD1. With 5 bases clipped from V and 14 bases from J, the junction kept 8 bases outside the gene matches. The CDR3 sequence is 12 residues long. CDR3 sequence: CASSQRQGWKFF. CDR3 bases: TGTGCCAGCAGTCAAAGACAGGGGTGGAAGTTCTTC.